The rows below give T cell receptor beta chains drawn from one sample of a study of blood T cell repertoires in COVID-19. Sequenced by immunoSEQ multiplex PCR; TCRdb stores in-frame clones only, minus some. The sample carries a few hundred thousand clones, 75% to 90% recorded once. Sequencing used peripheral blood. The source is a man in his 60s who had recovered from COVID-19. The conserved cysteine and the conserved F or W are not part of the CDR3 here.

v_call: TRBV6-1; j_call: TRBJ2-2; cdr3_aa: ASSGSLAGGPFSTGELF
v_call: TRBV12-3/TRBV12-4; j_call: TRBJ2-1; cdr3_aa: ASRKAGEQF
v_call: TRBV30; j_call: TRBJ1-4; cdr3_aa: AYVSQGNNEKLF
v_call: TRBV15; j_call: TRBJ2-3; cdr3_aa: ATSRAGPGADTQY
v_call: TRBV6-1; j_call: TRBJ2-7; cdr3_aa: ASSEGLAGPYEQY
v_call: TRBV9; j_call: TRBJ2-7; cdr3_aa: ASSPRTGTLYEQY
v_call: TRBV4-1; j_call: TRBJ2-7; cdr3_aa: ASSQGVTSSAYEQY
v_call: TRBV30; j_call: TRBJ1-5; cdr3_aa: AWRSPGQGAGFRQPQH
v_call: TRBV30; j_call: TRBJ2-2; cdr3_aa: AWSVGLARGTGELF
v_call: TRBV29-1; j_call: TRBJ2-3; cdr3_aa: SVAQRTDTQY
v_call: TRBV18; j_call: TRBJ2-7; cdr3_aa: ASSLLGTSGRAGEQY
v_call: TRBV3-1/TRBV3-2; j_call: TRBJ2-1; cdr3_aa: ASSQGAGSYNEQF
v_call: TRBV6-5; j_call: TRBJ2-1; cdr3_aa: ASTKTGGQF
v_call: TRBV30; j_call: TRBJ1-1; cdr3_aa: AYTVSPEAF
v_call: TRBV11-2; j_call: TRBJ2-3; cdr3_aa: ASSFTWTRGPEGTDTQY
v_call: TRBV19; j_call: TRBJ1-5; cdr3_aa: ASDRGSLSGNQPQH
v_call: TRBV28; j_call: TRBJ1-2; cdr3_aa: ASSLGQVGGYT
v_call: TRBV18; j_call: TRBJ2-7; cdr3_aa: ASSPQEGAYEQY
v_call: TRBV7-3; j_call: TRBJ1-1; cdr3_aa: ASSLTRNTEAF
v_call: TRBV6-1; j_call: TRBJ1-2; cdr3_aa: ASSERSSGGYT
v_call: TRBV19; j_call: TRBJ2-5; cdr3_aa: ASSTRLAGGEETQY
v_call: TRBV27; j_call: TRBJ1-2; cdr3_aa: ASRRQGHYSYT
v_call: TRBV7-8; j_call: TRBJ2-4; cdr3_aa: ASSRLAGLTGAKNIQY
v_call: TRBV28; j_call: TRBJ1-2; cdr3_aa: ASSPQGVANYGYT
v_call: TRBV3-1/TRBV3-2; j_call: TRBJ2-7; cdr3_aa: ASSQSAGLSYEQY
v_call: TRBV10-2; j_call: TRBJ2-7; cdr3_aa: ASSRSSYEQY